Presented here are 11 T cell receptor beta chains from one specimen sequenced in a study of blood T cell repertoires in COVID-19. The table came from immunoSEQ multiplex PCR; TCRdb's copy has only in-frame clones and leaves some out. This sample has roughly 55,000 clones; under 80% occur once, and the top ten carry 9.7%. The sample consisted of peripheral blood. These receptors were collected from a human donor in a cohort sampled during active COVID-19.

This sequence joins TRBV19 and TRBJ1-5; possible D gene TRBD1, 5 bases. CDR1 is LNHDA and CDR2 is SQIVND in the germline V gene (reference sequence). V lost 2 bases and J lost 3, with 8 bases in between. The CDR3 has 14 residues. The CDR3 protein is CASSIQGPNQPQHF. The CDR3 DNA reads TGTGCCAGTAGTATACAGGGTCCCAATCAGCCCCAGCATTTT.

This chain connects TRBV3-1 (or the pseudogene TRBV3-2) to TRBJ2-2, with 8 bases identical to TRBD2. In germline, CDR1 is LGHDT, CDR2 YNNKEL (reference sequence). This CDR3 contains 17 residues. After removal of 1 base from V and 5 bases from J, the junction contained 9 bases not matched to a gene. The CDR3 sequence is CASSQGPGRAGTGELFF. The CDR3 region has the DNA TGTGCCAGCAGCCAAGGCCCCGGGAGGGCGGGAACCGGGGAGCTGTTTTTT.

The chain employs TRBV19 and TRBJ1-4; no clear D gene. CDR1 and CDR2 (germline): LNHDA, SQIVND (reference sequence). CDR3 length equals 13 residues. Trimming took off 1 base at V and 13 bases at J, with 13 bases between the two ends. The CDR3 is CASSIVGPSGLFF. The DNA for the CDR3 is TGTGCCAGTAGTATAGTTGGGCCCAGCGGACTGTTTTTT.

The table lists this clone with a few counts. The chain links TRBV10-1 to TRBJ2-7; 10 nucleotides align to TRBD1. The CDR3 is 15 amino acids. J gave up 3 bases and V 5 bases, and 7 bases lay outside the gene matches. CDR1 and CDR2 from the germline V gene are WNHNN and SYGVQD (reference sequence). The CDR3, as DNA: TGCGCCAGCAGTAGGGACAGGGGTTCCAGCTACGAGCAGTACTTC. It codes for CASSRDRGSSYEQYF.

V usage is TRBV18 and J usage is TRBJ2-3; D may be TRBD1 (5 bases). CDR3 length: 15 amino acids. In germline, CDR1 is KGHSH, CDR2 LQKENI. V lost 5 bases and J lost 2, with 14 bases in between. CDR3 bases: TGTGCCAGCTCATTATTCGGACAATCCACAGATACGCAGTATTTT. Amino acid sequence: CASSLFGQSTDTQYF.

CDR3 region: CASSQSGTSGSYNEQFF. CDR3 DNA sequence: TGTGCCAGCAGCCAGAGCGGGACTAGCGGGTCCTACAATGAGCAGTTCTTC. The rearrangement links TRBV3-1 (or the pseudogene TRBV3-2) to TRBJ2-1, with 12 bases fitting TRBD2. There are 17 residues in the CDR3. Looked up from germline, CDR1 is LGHDT and CDR2 is YNNKEL (reference sequence). With 3 bases clipped from V and 1 base from J, the junction kept 4 bases outside the gene matches.

The rearrangement links TRBV4-1 to TRBJ2-7, with 10 bases that match TRBD1. Germline V gene sequence: CDR1 MGHRA, CDR2 YSYEKL. Unmatched junction bases numbered 15, after V lost 4 bases and J lost 9 bases. The CDR3 consists of 16 residues. The CDR3 protein is CASSPMGTGAAVGQYF. CDR3 nucleotide sequence: TGCGCCAGCAGCCCTATGGGGACAGGGGCGGCGGTCGGGCAGTACTTC.

This chain connects TRBV19 to TRBJ2-5; TRBD2 matches at 9 bases. This CDR3 has 15 amino acids. Germline loops: CDR1 LNHDA, CDR2 SQIVND (reference sequence). Losses at the gene ends were 4 bases for V and 4 bases for J; bases not matched to a gene: 7. Here the CDR3 reads CASSKGTSPGETQYF. Written as DNA, the CDR3 is TGTGCCAGTAGTAAGGGGACTAGCCCAGGAGAGACCCAGTACTTC.

This clone was detected a few times. The chain uses TRBV21-1 and TRBJ1-5; the table's D call of TRBD1 was not tested on the DNA. TRBV21-1 is annotated as a pseudogene. The CDR3 runs 15 residues. This CDR3 is CASSERTGDEQPQHF. CDR3 in DNA: TGTGCCAGCAGCGAACGGACAGGGGACGAACAGCCCCAGCATTTT.

The chain carries TRBV12-3 or TRBV12-4 and TRBJ1-5; a weak D match, TRBD1 (5 bases). The V and J ends lost 6 bases and 4 bases respectively, with 10 bases between them. The length of the CDR3 is 13 residues. The CDR3 DNA sequence: TGTGCCAGCAGACAAGACAGTAATCAGCCCCAGCATTTT. Translated: CASRQDSNQPQHF.

This chain connects TRBV11-2 to TRBJ2-7; 9 bases match TRBD2. Trimming took 0 bases from V and 0 from J; bases not matched to a gene: 3. The CDR3 covers 16 residues. The germline gives CDR1 SGHAT, CDR2 FQNNGV. Here the CDR3 reads CASSLEAGGSSYEQYF. The CDR3 DNA reads TGTGCCAGCAGCTTAGAGGCGGGGGGGAGCTCCTACGAGCAGTACTTC.